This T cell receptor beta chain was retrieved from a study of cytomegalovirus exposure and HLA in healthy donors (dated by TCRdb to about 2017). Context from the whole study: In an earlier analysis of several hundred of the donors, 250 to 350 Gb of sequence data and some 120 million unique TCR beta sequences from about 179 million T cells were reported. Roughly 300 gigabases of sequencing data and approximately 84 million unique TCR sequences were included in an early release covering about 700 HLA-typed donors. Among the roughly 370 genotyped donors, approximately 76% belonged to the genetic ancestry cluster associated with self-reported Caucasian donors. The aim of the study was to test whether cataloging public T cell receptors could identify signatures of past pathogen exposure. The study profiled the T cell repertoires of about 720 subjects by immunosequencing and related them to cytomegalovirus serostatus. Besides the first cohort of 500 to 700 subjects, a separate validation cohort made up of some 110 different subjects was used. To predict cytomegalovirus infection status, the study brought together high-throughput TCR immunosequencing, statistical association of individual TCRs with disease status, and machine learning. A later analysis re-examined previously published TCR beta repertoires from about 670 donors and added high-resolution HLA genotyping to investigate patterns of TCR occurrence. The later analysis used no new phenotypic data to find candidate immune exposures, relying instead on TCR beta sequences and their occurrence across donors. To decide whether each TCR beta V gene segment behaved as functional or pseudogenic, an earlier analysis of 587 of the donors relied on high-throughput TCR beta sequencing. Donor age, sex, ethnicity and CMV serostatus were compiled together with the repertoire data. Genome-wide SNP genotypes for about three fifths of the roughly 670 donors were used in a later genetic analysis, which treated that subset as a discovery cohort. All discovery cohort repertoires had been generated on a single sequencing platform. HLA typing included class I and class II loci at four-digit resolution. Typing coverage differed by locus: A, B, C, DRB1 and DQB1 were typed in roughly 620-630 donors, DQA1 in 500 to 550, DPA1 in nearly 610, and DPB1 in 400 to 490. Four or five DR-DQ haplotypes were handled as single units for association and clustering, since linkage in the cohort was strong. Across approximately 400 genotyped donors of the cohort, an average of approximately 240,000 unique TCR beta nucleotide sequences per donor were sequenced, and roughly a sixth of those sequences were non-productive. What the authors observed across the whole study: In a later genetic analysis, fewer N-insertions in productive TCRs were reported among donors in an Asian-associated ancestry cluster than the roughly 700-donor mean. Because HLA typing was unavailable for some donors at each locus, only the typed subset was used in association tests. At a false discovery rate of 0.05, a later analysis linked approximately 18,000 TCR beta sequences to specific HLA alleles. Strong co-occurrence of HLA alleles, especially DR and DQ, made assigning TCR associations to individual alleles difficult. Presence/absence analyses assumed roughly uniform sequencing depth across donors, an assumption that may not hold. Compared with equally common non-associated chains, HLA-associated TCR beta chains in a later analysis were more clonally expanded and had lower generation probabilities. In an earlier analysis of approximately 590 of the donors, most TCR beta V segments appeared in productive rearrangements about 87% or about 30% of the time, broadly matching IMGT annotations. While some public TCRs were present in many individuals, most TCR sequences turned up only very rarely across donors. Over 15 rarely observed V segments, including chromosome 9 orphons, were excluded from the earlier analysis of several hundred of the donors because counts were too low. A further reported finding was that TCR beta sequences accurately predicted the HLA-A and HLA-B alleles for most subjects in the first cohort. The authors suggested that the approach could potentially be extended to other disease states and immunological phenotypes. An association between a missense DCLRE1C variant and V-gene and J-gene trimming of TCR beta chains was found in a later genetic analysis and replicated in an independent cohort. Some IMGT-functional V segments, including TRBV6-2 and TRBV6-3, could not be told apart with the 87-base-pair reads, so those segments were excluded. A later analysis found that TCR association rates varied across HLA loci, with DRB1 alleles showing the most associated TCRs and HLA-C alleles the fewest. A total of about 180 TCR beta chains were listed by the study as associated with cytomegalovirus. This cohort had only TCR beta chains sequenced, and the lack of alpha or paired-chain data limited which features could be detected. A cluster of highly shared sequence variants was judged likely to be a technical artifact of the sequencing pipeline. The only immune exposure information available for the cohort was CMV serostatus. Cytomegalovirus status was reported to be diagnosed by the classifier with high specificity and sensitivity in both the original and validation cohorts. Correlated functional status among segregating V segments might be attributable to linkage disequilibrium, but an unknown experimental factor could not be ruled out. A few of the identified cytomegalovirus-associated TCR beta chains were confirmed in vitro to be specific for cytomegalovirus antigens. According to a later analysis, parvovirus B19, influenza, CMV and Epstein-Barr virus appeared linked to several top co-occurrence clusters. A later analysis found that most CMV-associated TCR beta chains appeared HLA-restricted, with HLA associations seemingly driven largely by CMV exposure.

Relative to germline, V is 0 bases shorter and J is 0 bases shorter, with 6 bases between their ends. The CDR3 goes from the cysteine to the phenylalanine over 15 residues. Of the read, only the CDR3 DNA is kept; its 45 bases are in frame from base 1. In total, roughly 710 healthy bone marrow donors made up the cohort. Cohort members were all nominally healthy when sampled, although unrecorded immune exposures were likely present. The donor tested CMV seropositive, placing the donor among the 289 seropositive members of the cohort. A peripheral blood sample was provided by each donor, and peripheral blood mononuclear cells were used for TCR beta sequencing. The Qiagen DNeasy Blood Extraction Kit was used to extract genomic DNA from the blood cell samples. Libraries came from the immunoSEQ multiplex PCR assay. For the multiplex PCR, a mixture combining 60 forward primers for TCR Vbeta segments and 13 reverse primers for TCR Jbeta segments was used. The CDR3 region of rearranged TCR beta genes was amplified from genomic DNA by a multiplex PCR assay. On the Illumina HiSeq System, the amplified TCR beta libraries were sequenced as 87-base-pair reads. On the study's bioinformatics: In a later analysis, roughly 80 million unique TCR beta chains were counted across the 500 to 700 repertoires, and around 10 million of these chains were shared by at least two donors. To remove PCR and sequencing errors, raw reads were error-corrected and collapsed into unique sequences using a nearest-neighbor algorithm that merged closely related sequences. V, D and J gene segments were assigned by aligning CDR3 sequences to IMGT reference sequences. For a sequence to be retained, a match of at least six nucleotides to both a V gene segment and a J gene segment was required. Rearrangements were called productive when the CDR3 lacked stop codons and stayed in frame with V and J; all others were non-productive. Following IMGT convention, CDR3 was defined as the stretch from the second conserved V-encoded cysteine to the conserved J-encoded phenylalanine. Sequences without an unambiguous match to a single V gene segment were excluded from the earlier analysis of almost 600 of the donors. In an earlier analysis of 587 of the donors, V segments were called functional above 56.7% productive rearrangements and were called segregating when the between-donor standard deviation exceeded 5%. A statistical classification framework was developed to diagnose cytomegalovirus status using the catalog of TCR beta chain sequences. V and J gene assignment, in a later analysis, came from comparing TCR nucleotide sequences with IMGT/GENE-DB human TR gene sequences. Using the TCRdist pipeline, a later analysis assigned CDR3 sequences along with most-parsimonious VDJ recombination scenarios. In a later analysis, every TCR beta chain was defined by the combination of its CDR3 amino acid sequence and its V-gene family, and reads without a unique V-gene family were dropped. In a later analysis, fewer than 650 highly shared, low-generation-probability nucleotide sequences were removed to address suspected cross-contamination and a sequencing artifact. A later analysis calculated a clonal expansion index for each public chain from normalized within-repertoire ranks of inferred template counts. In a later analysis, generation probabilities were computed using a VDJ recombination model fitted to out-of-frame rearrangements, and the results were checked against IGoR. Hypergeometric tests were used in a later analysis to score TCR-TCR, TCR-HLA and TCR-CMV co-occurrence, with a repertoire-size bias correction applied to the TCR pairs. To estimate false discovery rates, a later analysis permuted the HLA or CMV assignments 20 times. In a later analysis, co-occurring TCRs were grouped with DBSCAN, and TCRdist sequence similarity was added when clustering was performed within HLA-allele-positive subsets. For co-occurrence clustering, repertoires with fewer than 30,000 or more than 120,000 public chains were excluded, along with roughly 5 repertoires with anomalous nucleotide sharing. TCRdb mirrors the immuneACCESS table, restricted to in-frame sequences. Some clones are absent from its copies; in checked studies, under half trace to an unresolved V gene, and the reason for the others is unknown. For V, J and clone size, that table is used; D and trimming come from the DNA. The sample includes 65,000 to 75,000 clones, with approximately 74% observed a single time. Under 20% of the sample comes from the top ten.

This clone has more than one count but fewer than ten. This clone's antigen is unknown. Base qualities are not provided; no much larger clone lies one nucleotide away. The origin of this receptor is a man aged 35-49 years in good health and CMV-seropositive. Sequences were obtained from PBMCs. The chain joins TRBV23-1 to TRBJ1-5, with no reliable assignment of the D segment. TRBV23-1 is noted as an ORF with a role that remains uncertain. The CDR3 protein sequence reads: CASSQSRYSNQPQHF. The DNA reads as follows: TGCGCCAGCAGTCAATCCAGGTATAGCAATCAGCCCCAGCATTTT.